The clone carrying this T cell receptor beta chain was counted between two and nine times. Treatment denoted: some 20 received Ad26.COV2.S at low or high dose, single or two shots; 5 received placebo; per-sample allocation not given. At day 63 after the first vaccine or placebo injection, samples were drawn. There are 18 residues in the CDR3. From germline, CDR1 is MGHRA and CDR2 YSYEKL. Deletions cut 3 bases from V and 6 bases from J, with 27 bases between. This entry is derived from a study of Ad26.COV2.S vaccination and SARS-CoV-2 variants. Profiling relied on immunoSEQ multiplex PCR, and the TCRdb table lists in-frame clones only, not all of them. There are about 320,000 clones in the sample; around 83% occur only once, and more than 1.5% lies in the top ten.

The sample here was peripheral blood, taken in a trial of Ad26.COV2.S vaccine versus placebo. The TCR originated in a person between 18 and 59 years old who received the Ad26.COV2.S COVID-19 vaccine or a placebo. The rearrangement links TRBV4-1 to TRBJ2-7, with D tentatively TRBD2 (5 bases). The CDR3 here is CASSHRAKARTSGFEQYF. The CDR3 DNA reads as TGCGCCAGCAGCCATCGAGCCAAGGCTCGTACGTCGGGGTTCGAGCAGTACTTC.